The rows below give T cell receptor beta chains drawn from one sample of a study of cytomegalovirus exposure and HLA in healthy donors. TCRdb's table, derived via immunoSEQ multiplex PCR, lists solely in-frame clones and lacks some. The profile shows about 160,000 clones, about 80% of them singletons. The sample taken for sequencing was PBMCs. The receptors were sampled from a man younger than 40 in good health and CMV-seronegative. CDR3s include the opening cysteine and the closing phenylalanine or tryptophan.

CDR3aa: CASSFAQGTYEQYF
v_gene: TRBV28

CDR3aa: CASSFVQETQYF
v_gene: TRBV11-2

CDR3aa: CASSISSGQGGNSPLHF
v_gene: TRBV25-1

CDR3aa: CASSLSFSGGLKTGELFF
v_gene: TRBV7-2

CDR3aa: CASSAGTPNRDEQFF
v_gene: TRBV5-4

CDR3aa: CAITRPGRVGRGTNEKLFF
v_gene: TRBV10-3

CDR3aa: CASSSLAGGSYEQYF
v_gene: TRBV5-1

CDR3aa: CASSQPGLAGGPVRGEQFF
v_gene: TRBV4-1

CDR3aa: CATSSNGQWEGTHTDTQYF
v_gene: TRBV15

CDR3aa: CASSPREASGGAEEQFF
v_gene: TRBV4-3

CDR3aa: CASSSQANTGELFF
v_gene: TRBV11-2

CDR3aa: CASSAPNSPLHF
v_gene: TRBV25-1

CDR3aa: CASSLGLAGIGELFF
v_gene: TRBV5-4

CDR3aa: CAISEGLATRAEQFF
v_gene: TRBV10-3

CDR3aa: CASSPGQVSYGYTF
v_gene: TRBV6-5

CDR3aa: CASSPGMDRGYNEQFF
v_gene: TRBV5-1

CDR3aa: CASSEYGGETQYF
v_gene: TRBV25-1

CDR3aa: CASSYWDISYEQYF
v_gene: TRBV11-2

CDR3aa: CASSQETSGDIQYF
v_gene: TRBV4-2

CDR3aa: CASSPRVTANEKLFF
v_gene: TRBV4-1

CDR3aa: CASSTLLGRGQPQHF
v_gene: TRBV19

CDR3aa: CATLAGGGTQYF
v_gene: TRBV11-2

CDR3aa: CASSPMGLAGGPFSYNEQFF
v_gene: TRBV4-1

CDR3aa: CASSQTPGDPYGYTF
v_gene: TRBV5-1

CDR3aa: CASSLRAGGSYNEQFF
v_gene: TRBV7-3

CDR3aa: CSVDAGGAETQYF
v_gene: TRBV29-1

CDR3aa: CATSRGSPGGYTF
v_gene: TRBV15

CDR3aa: CASSHQGNTEAFF
v_gene: TRBV5-6

CDR3aa: CSVVLREGLYF
v_gene: TRBV29-1

CDR3aa: CASTVDRDGYTF
v_gene: TRBV28

CDR3aa: CASSSTGLGNSPLHF
v_gene: TRBV19

CDR3aa: CSTVRLAGYNEQFF
v_gene: TRBV29-1

CDR3aa: CASSPGVSSYEQYF
v_gene: TRBV19

CDR3aa: CASSLVDNEQFF
v_gene: TRBV5-6

CDR3aa: CSALDRGQRDEQFF
v_gene: TRBV29-1

CDR3aa: CASSLKGYDNEQFF
v_gene: TRBV28

CDR3aa: CASSLGRADGYTF
v_gene: TRBV5-6

CDR3aa: CASSSSGTSGGPSYEQYF
v_gene: TRBV7-9

CDR3aa: CASRRDREFEQYF
v_gene: TRBV2

CDR3aa: CASSLTANGGMETQYF
v_gene: TRBV7-2

CDR3aa: CASSSLYLTSGRYEQFF
v_gene: TRBV27

CDR3aa: CASRQTGVQETQYF
v_gene: TRBV12-2

CDR3aa: CASSATGGIYNEQFF
v_gene: TRBV6-1

CDR3aa: CASGGLSAGNTIYF
v_gene: TRBV10-2

CDR3aa: CAISGGGGSAYEQYF
v_gene: TRBV10-3

CDR3aa: CASSLEAGGRDEKLFF
v_gene: TRBV11-2

CDR3aa: CASSSPAGNGETQYF
v_gene: TRBV11-2

CDR3aa: CASSLTSQETQYF
v_gene: TRBV28

CDR3aa: CASSLVASGRADTGELFF
v_gene: TRBV7-8

CDR3aa: CASSVDRGQADTQYF
v_gene: TRBV5-1

CDR3aa: CASSEAVLAGANVLTF
v_gene: TRBV6-1

CDR3aa: CASSFGQSFNYGYTF
v_gene: TRBV7-9

CDR3aa: CAGGGDLSNQPQHF
v_gene: TRBV28

CDR3aa: CASIFRYTGELFF
v_gene: TRBV19

CDR3aa: CASSERHYGYTF
v_gene: TRBV6-1